One and the same sample provided the 32 T cell receptor beta chains below, sequenced in a study of cytotoxic CD8 clonotypes in ibrutinib-treated CLL. The repertoire was sequenced with immunoSEQ multiplex PCR; TCRdb's copy has only in-frame clones and lacks some. This sample yields about 200,000 clones, of which around 75% are seen a single time; over 5.5% belongs to the top ten. Sequencing used PBMCs, obtained after 12 months of ibrutinib treatment. The receptors here all came from a human donor with chronic lymphocytic leukemia.

The V call is TRBV18, the J call TRBJ1-1, with a possible D match to TRBD1 (6 bases). CDR1 is KGHSH and CDR2 is LQKENI in the germline V gene. The CDR3 has 16 amino acids. Trimming stripped 0 bases from V and 1 base from J, with 12 bases between. CDR3 nucleotides: TGTGCCAGCTCACCACCCGGGGGGCTTGGGAACACTGAAGCTTTCTTT. Encoded protein: CASSPPGGLGNTEAFF.

This clone came up a few times. J is TRBJ2-7 and V is TRBV5-1; 11 bases align to TRBD2. Germline CDR1 and CDR2: SGHRS and YFSETQ. V trimming: 3 bases; J trimming: 2 bases; junction bases outside the gene matches: 4. This CDR3 comprises 15 residues. CDR3 bases: TGCGCCAGCAGCTCAACTAGCGGGGGAGCCTACGAGCAGTACTTC. Amino acids: CASSSTSGGAYEQYF.

The V call is TRBV6-4, the J call TRBJ2-3, with 7 bases matching TRBD2. The CDR3 covers 15 residues. Losses at the gene ends were 4 bases for V and 0 bases for J; bases not matched to a gene: 4. Germline CDR1 MRHNA, CDR2 SNTAGT. Here the CDR3 DNA reads TGTGCCAGCAGTGTGGGGGGGAGGAGCACAGATACGCAGTATTTT. It yields the protein CASSVGGRSTDTQYF.

This sequence joins TRBV28 and TRBJ1-3; a weak D match, TRBD1 (6 bases). The V end was cut by 1 base, the J end by 0 bases, with 10 bases between. This CDR3 comprises 16 residues. The V gene's germline CDR1 is MDHEN and CDR2 SYDVKM. The CDR3 is CASSLSDRSSGNTIYF. The CDR3 DNA follows: TGTGCCAGCAGTTTATCGGACAGATCCTCTGGAAACACCATATATTTT. The full variable domain, with the rest looked up from reference TRBV28 and TRBJ1-3, is DVKVTQSSRYLVKRTGEKVFLECVQDMDHENMFWYRQDPGLGLRLIYFSYDVKMKEKGDIPEGYSVSREKKERFSLILESASTNQTSMYLCASSLSDRSSGNTIYFGEGSWLTVV.

This clone has just one count. This rearrangement joins TRBV5-1 to TRBJ2-7, with 9 bases aligning to TRBD1. The germline V gene has CDR1 SGHRS and CDR2 YFSETQ. The CDR3 totals 15 residues. V gave up 4 bases and J gave up 3 bases; unmatched junction bases: 8. CDR3 residues: CASSRDRAQGYEQYF. Written as DNA, the CDR3 is TGCGCCAGCAGCAGGGACAGGGCCCAAGGCTACGAGCAGTACTTC.

This clone has a single count. The V and J genes are TRBV19 and TRBJ2-4; 8 bases line up with TRBD1. The V gene end was trimmed by 9 bases and the J gene end by 3 bases; junction bases not matched to a gene: 4. Looked up from germline, CDR1 is LNHDA and CDR2 is SQIVND (reference sequence). The CDR3 consists of 13 residues. CDR3 DNA: TGTGCCAGCTCAGGGGGCTACAAAAACATTCAGTACTTC. Its translation: CASSGGYKNIQYF.

The J gene is TRBJ2-5, the V gene TRBV5-1; D not certain. Germline CDR1 is SGHRS and CDR2 is YFSETQ. This CDR3 is built from 15 residues. Trimming took off 0 bases at V and 4 bases at J, with 13 bases between the two ends. The CDR3 nucleotides read TGCGCCAGCAGCTTGGGAAAAAACCCTGGAGAGACCCAGTACTTC. This codes for CASSLGKNPGETQYF.

The genes are TRBV7-8 and TRBJ2-7; the D is unclear. Trimming left V 0 bases short and J 3 bases short, with 9 bases between. This CDR3 has 14 residues. Germline lookup yields CDR1 SGHVS and CDR2 FQNEAQ. The CDR3 nucleotides are TGTGCCAGCAGCTTAGCGGGCGTAAACTACGAGCAGTACTTC. It is translated as CASSLAGVNYEQYF.

For the CDR3, the DNA is TGTGCCAGCAGTGAACAGGGACTGCAAGGGCAGTACTTC. Its protein is CASSEQGLQGQYF. This chain uses TRBV28 with TRBJ2-7; perhaps D is TRBD1 or TRBD2 (6 bases each). Germline V gene data show CDR1 as MDHEN and CDR2 as SYDVKM. Trimming left V 5 bases short and J 9 bases short, with 17 bases between. This CDR3 spans 13 amino acids.

The CDR3 sequence: CATATGGKNTEAFF. For the CDR3, the DNA is TGTGCCACTGCGACAGGGGGGAAGAACACTGAAGCTTTCTTT. V usage is TRBV6-5 and J usage is TRBJ1-1, with 9 bases identical to TRBD1. Trimming removed 10 bases from V and 1 base from J; junction bases left unmatched: 7. The CDR3 loop spans 14 amino acids. Germline V lookup: CDR1 MNHEY, CDR2 SVGAGI.

The chain joins TRBV6-5 to TRBJ1-6; TRBD1 matches 8 bases. CDR3 length: 14 residues. Germline assignment: CDR1 MNHEY and CDR2 SVGAGI. Unmatched junction bases numbered 4, after V lost 6 bases and J lost 6 bases. CDR3 nucleotides: TGTGCCAGCAGCCTCGGACAGGGTAATTCACCCCTCCACTTT. As protein: CASSLGQGNSPLHF.

This clone was observed a few times. The chain joins TRBV19 to TRBJ2-2; D remains ambiguous. The V end lost 5 bases, the J end lost 3 bases, and 7 bases lay between the germline ends. Looked up from germline, CDR1 is LNHDA and CDR2 is SQIVND (reference sequence). This CDR3 region has 13 residues. CDR3 residues: CASSLQHTGELFF. The DNA for the CDR3 is TGTGCCAGTAGTTTACAGCACACCGGGGAGCTGTTTTTT.

This rearrangement joins TRBV7-3 to TRBJ1-2; the match to TRBD1 covers 11 bases. With V trimmed by 5 bases and J by 4 bases, 6 bases remained unmatched. Germline CDR1 SGHTA, CDR2 FQGTGA. The CDR3 covers 15 residues. This chain's CDR3 is CASSPGTGGGYGYTF. CDR3 in DNA: TGTGCCAGCAGCCCTGGGACAGGGGGGGGCTATGGCTACACCTTC.

The gene calls are TRBV11-1 and TRBJ2-6; 7 positions match TRBD1. Germline assignment: CDR1 SGHAT and CDR2 FQDESV (reference sequence). V trimming: 4 bases; J trimming: 0 bases; junction bases outside the gene matches: 6. The CDR3 has 17 residues. The CDR3 loop is CASSWGQRHSGANVLTF. DNA for the CDR3: TGTGCCAGCAGCTGGGGACAGCGACACTCTGGGGCCAACGTCCTGACTTTC.

In regard to this clone: The same CDR3 is also encoded by other DNA sequences in this sample. The chain employs TRBV5-4 and TRBJ2-2, with D possibly matching TRBD1 (6 bases). The CDR3 contains 17 residues. The germline V gene has CDR1 SGHNT and CDR2 YYREEE (reference sequence). Deletions cut 3 bases from V and 7 bases from J, with 22 bases between. CDR3 sequence (DNA): TGTGCCAGCAGCTCCTGGCCTCTAGCAGGGGTTGGCGGGGAGCTGTTTTTT. Protein sequence: CASSSWPLAGVGGELFF.

This chain joins TRBV15 and TRBJ1-2; D gene uncertain. V gave up 6 bases and J gave up 2 bases, with 10 bases separating them. This CDR3 is built from 13 residues. Germline loops: CDR1 LNHNV, CDR2 YYDKDF (reference sequence). In DNA, the CDR3 is TGTGCCACCAGACCGGGAGTAAACTATGGCTACACCTTC. It encodes CATRPGVNYGYTF. Looking up the rest from reference TRBV15 and TRBJ1-2 gives the full variable domain: DAMVIQNPRYQVTQFGKPVTLSCSQTLNHNVMYWYQQKSSQAPKLLFHYYDKDFNNEADTPDNFQSRRPNTSFCFLDIRSPGLGDTAMYLCATRPGVNYGYTFGSGTRLTVV.

The chain employs TRBV27 and TRBJ2-7, with TRBD2 matching over 16 bases. Unmatched junction bases numbered 17, after V lost 3 bases and J lost 9 bases. Germline loops: CDR1 MNHEY, CDR2 SMNVEV (reference sequence). The CDR3 has 19 amino acids. CDR3 in amino acids: CASSFAGTSGRAIIRGQYF. The CDR3 DNA is TGTGCCAGCAGTTTTGCCGGGACTAGCGGGAGGGCCATAATCCGAGGGCAGTACTTC.

This clone was observed a few times. The rearrangement joins TRBV6-5 to TRBJ1-4; no clear D. Germline lookup yields CDR1 MNHEY and CDR2 SVGAGI. The CDR3 consists of 16 residues. Trimming removed 0 bases from V and 3 bases from J, with 11 bases in between. The CDR3 loop reads CASSYSHELANEKLFF. CDR3 bases: TGTGCCAGCAGTTACTCGCACGAATTGGCTAATGAAAAACTGTTTTTT.

The genes are TRBV5-6 and TRBJ2-2; TRBD1 matches at 7 bases. CDR1 SGHDT and CDR2 YYEEEE come from the germline V gene. CDR3 length: 16 residues. Trimming took 3 bases from V and 1 from J; bases not matched to a gene: 6. CDR3 coding DNA: TGTGCCAGCAGCTACTCGGACAGGAGGAACACCGGGGAGCTGTTTTTT. Its protein is CASSYSDRRNTGELFF. The whole variable domain, remainder taken from reference TRBV5-6 and TRBJ2-2, is DAGVTQSPTHLIKTRGQQVTLRCSPKSGHDTVSWYQQALGQGPQFIFQYYEEEERQRGNFPDRFSGHQFPNYSSELNVNALLLGDSALYLCASSYSDRRNTGELFFGEGSRLTVL.

This chain connects TRBV30 to TRBJ2-7; 12 bases agree with TRBD2. V shed 5 bases, J shed 4 bases, and the junction held 3 bases outside the gene matches. This CDR3 has 13 residues. Germline CDR1 reads GTSNPN; CDR2 reads SVGIG (reference sequence). In DNA, the CDR3 is TGTGCCTGGGAGCTAGCGGGAGGGTACGAGCAGTACTTC. Its protein product is CAWELAGGYEQYF.

V usage is TRBV29-1 and J usage is TRBJ1-5; 7 bases line up with TRBD1. V was pared by 3 bases and J by 11 bases, with 10 bases of the junction left unmatched. Germline lookup yields CDR1 SQVTM and CDR2 ANQGSEA. The CDR3 is 13 residues long. The CDR3 nucleotides are TGCAGCGTTGACGACAGGGAGGGTCGGTCCCAGCATTTT. Translated: CSVDDREGRSQHF.

This clone has at least ten counts. The rearrangement uses TRBV5-6 and TRBJ1-1; D gene unclear. Germline V gene sequence: CDR1 SGHDT, CDR2 YYEEEE. V lost 4 bases and J 3 bases, leaving 10 bases between the germline ends. The CDR3 contains 13 residues. The CDR3 loop is CASSPGRDTEAFF. The CDR3 coding sequence is TGTGCCAGCAGCCCGGGTAGGGACACTGAAGCTTTCTTT.

The rearrangement uses TRBV6-1 and TRBJ2-7; 7 nucleotides match TRBD1. V trimming: 0 bases; J trimming: 8 bases; junction bases outside the gene matches: 4. CDR1 is MNHNS, CDR2 SASEGT, per germline. This CDR3 is built from 13 residues. The CDR3 reads CASSEALGGKQYF. CDR3 bases: TGTGCCAGCAGTGAAGCGTTAGGGGGCAAGCAGTACTTC.

The chain couples TRBV20-1 to TRBJ2-1; D may be TRBD1 or TRBD2 (5 bases each). Per germline, CDR1 DFQATT and CDR2 SNEGSKA (reference sequence). This CDR3 comprises 10 residues. V lost 3 bases, J lost 12 bases, and 9 bases lay in between. As DNA, the CDR3 is TGCAGTGCTAGCGGGGACCTGCAGTTCTTC. Amino acid sequence: CSASGDLQFF.

This sequence joins TRBV11-2 and TRBJ1-1; weak D call: TRBD1 (6 bases). V lost 6 bases and J lost 1, with 18 bases in between. Germline V CDR1 and CDR2: SGHAT, FQNNGV. The CDR3 is 16 amino acids. Written as DNA, the CDR3 is TGTGCCAGCAGGATCAATCAGGGGAAAGGGAACACTGAAGCTTTCTTT. Protein product: CASRINQGKGNTEAFF.

This clone was found a few times. V is TRBV5-1 and J is TRBJ2-7; tentatively, D is TRBD1 (5 bases). The V end was cut by 2 bases, the J end by 7 bases, with 16 bases between. The CDR3 is made up of 14 amino acids. Germline V lookup: CDR1 SGHRS, CDR2 YFSETQ. CDR3 nucleotides: TGCGCCAGCAGCTTAGGGGCCCCCAGGAAGGAGCAGTACTTC. As protein: CASSLGAPRKEQYF.

The chain joins TRBV30 to TRBJ2-2, with a tentative D call TRBD2 (5 bases). The CDR3 is 13 amino acids. V lost 3 bases to trimming and J lost 6 bases, with 11 bases between them. Germline CDR1 and CDR2: GTSNPN and SVGIG (reference sequence). The CDR3 nucleotides read TGTGCCTGGAGGGACTTCCGAGCCGGGGAGCTGTTTTTT. Its protein is CAWRDFRAGELFF.

The genes are TRBV14 and TRBJ1-1, with 7 bases that match TRBD1. Germline lookup yields CDR1 SGHDN and CDR2 FVKESK. V was clipped by 1 base and J by 11 bases; unmatched bases: 13. CDR3 size: 15 residues. CDR3 sequence reads: CASSQVGGGPSDAFF. The CDR3 DNA sequence: TGTGCCAGCAGCCAAGTGGGAGGGGGCCCATCGGATGCTTTCTTT.

The genes are TRBV7-2 and TRBJ2-5; D is ambiguous. Deletions cut 8 bases from V and 4 bases from J, with 11 bases between. The CDR3 runs 12 residues. Germline CDR1 reads SGHTA; CDR2 reads FQGNSA. CDR3 in DNA: TGTGCCAGCTCTGCGGAGCGAGAGACCCAGTACTTC. Translated: CASSAERETQYF.

The genes are TRBV19 and TRBJ1-1; D might be TRBD1 (5 bases). The germline gives CDR1 LNHDA, CDR2 SQIVND (reference sequence). The V gene lost 6 bases and the J gene lost 3 bases, with 17 bases spanning the gap. The CDR3 length is 15 residues. CDR3 amino acids: CASSNPGGDHTEAFF. The DNA of the CDR3 is TGTGCCAGTAGCAACCCGGGGGGGGATCACACTGAAGCTTTCTTT.

The chain is built from TRBV5-1 and TRBJ2-7; 10 bases line up with TRBD2. V dropped 4 bases and J dropped 0; count of bases not matched to a gene: 7. The CDR3 runs to 16 residues. The germline gives CDR1 SGHRS, CDR2 YFSETQ. Here the CDR3 DNA reads TGCGCCAGCAGCCTTCGGACTAGCGGCGACTCCTACGAGCAGTACTTC. This encodes CASSLRTSGDSYEQYF.

The chain carries TRBV5-1 and TRBJ1-2; no clear D. Germline values: CDR1 SGHRS, CDR2 YFSETQ. This CDR3 contains 14 residues. The V end was cut by 1 base, the J end by 5 bases, with 12 bases between. CDR3 bases: TGCGCCAGCAGCTTGTCGCGACAAAGGTATGGCTACACCTTC. Its translation is CASSLSRQRYGYTF.